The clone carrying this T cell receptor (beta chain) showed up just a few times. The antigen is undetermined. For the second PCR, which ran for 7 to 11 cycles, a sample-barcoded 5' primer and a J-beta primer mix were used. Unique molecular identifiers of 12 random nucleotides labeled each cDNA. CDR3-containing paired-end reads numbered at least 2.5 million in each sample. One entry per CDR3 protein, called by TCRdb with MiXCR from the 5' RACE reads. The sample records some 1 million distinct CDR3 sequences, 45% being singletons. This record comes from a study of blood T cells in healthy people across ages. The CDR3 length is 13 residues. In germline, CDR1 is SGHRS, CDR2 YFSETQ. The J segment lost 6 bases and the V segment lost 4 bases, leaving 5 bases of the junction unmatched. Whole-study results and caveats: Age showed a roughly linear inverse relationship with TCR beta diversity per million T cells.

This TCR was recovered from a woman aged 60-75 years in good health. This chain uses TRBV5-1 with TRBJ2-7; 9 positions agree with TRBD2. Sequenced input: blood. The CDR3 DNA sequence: TGCGCCAGCAGCCCCGGGACTAGCTCCGAGCAGTACTTC. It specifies CASSPGTSSEQYF.